This T cell receptor beta chain was sequenced during a study of cytotoxic CD8 clonotypes in ibrutinib-treated CLL. Study background: The authors obtained response samples at a median of around 11 months of treatment, range 6 to 36.

Germline loops: CDR1 SGHAT, CDR2 FQNNGV. V lost 3 bases to trimming and J lost 4 bases, with 15 bases between them. CDR3 length: 15 amino acids. Some clones are missing from TCRdb's copy, which holds only in-frame ones; the method was immunoSEQ multiplex PCR. Of fewer than 25,000 clones listed, about two thirds were seen once; the top ten hold approximately 30%. The chain is built from TRBV11-2 and TRBJ2-5; no clear D gene. The specimen comprised PBMCs, sampled after 24 months of ibrutinib treatment. The TCR originated in a human donor with chronic lymphocytic leukemia. CDR3 in amino acids: CASSFGYSSPETQYF. The CDR3 DNA is TGTGCCAGCAGCTTCGGGTACAGTTCGCCAGAGACCCAGTACTTC. Using reference TRBV11-2 and TRBJ2-5 for the parts outside the CDR3, the full variable domain is EAGVAQSPRYKIIEKRQSVAFWCNPISGHATLYWYQQILGQGPKLLIQFQNNGVVDDSQLPKDRFSAERLKGVDSTLKIQPAKLEDSAVYLCASSFGYSSPETQYFGPGTRLLVL.